These 28 T cell receptor beta chains originate from one sample sequenced in a study of blood T cell repertoires in COVID-19. Sequencing was performed with immunoSEQ multiplex PCR; in TCRdb, only in-frame clones are kept and a portion is missing. The sample comprises about 200,000 clones, approximately 84% of which are singletons, and approximately 8% rests with the top ten. The sequenced sample was peripheral blood. The source of these receptors is a woman aged 45 to 65 with active or convalescent COVID-19.

This clone was counted only a few times. The chain is built from TRBV5-5 and TRBJ2-3, with 10 nucleotides matching TRBD2. Germline-derived CDR1 and CDR2 are SGHKS and YYEKEE (reference sequence). Germline trimming cut 1 base from V and 4 bases from J; bases unmatched to any gene: 15. The CDR3 totals 19 residues. The CDR3 loop reads CASSLRTTRASGRSDTQYF. CDR3 DNA: TGTGCCAGCAGCTTGCGGACCACTAGAGCTAGCGGGAGATCAGATACGCAGTATTTT.

The genes are TRBV5-1 and TRBJ2-7, with D hard to call. Germline V gene lookup returns CDR1 SGHRS and CDR2 YFSETQ. The ends were cut back, 0 bases at V and 2 bases at J, with 9 bases in the middle. The CDR3 covers 14 residues. Here the CDR3 DNA reads TGCGCCAGCAGCTTGGGGCATGATACCTACGAGCAGTACTTC. It yields the protein CASSLGHDTYEQYF.

The chain employs TRBV5-5 and TRBJ2-3; D is undetermined. The CDR3 is made up of 16 amino acids. The ends were cut back, 3 bases at V and 0 bases at J, with 14 bases in the middle. Germline V gene sequence: CDR1 SGHKS, CDR2 YYEKEE (reference sequence). CDR3 amino acids: CASSSDFLSSTDTQYF. The CDR3 DNA reads TGTGCCAGCAGCTCAGACTTCCTTTCTAGCACAGATACGCAGTATTTT.

The V gene is TRBV5-5, the J gene TRBJ1-3; D is undetermined. The ends were cut back, 3 bases at V and 4 bases at J, with 11 bases in the middle. The CDR3 has 14 amino acids. Germline lookup yields CDR1 SGHKS and CDR2 YYEKEE (reference sequence). The DNA for the CDR3 is TGTGCCAGCAGCTACCCCATACAGGGAAACACCATATATTTT. The encoded protein is CASSYPIQGNTIYF.

The chain joins TRBV19 to TRBJ1-1, with 7 bases matching TRBD1. This CDR3 is built from 17 residues. The V and J ends lost 3 bases and 5 bases, in that order; junction bases with no gene match: 15. Germline V gene lookup returns CDR1 LNHDA and CDR2 SQIVND (reference sequence). The CDR3 here is CASSIREGANRKTEAFF. CDR3 nucleotide sequence: TGTGCCAGTAGTATCCGAGAGGGGGCGAATCGGAAAACTGAAGCTTTCTTT.

The chain has TRBV7-3 and TRBJ2-3; D ambiguous. The CDR3 extends over 14 amino acids. The germline gives CDR1 SGHTA, CDR2 FQGTGA. Trimming left V 1 base short and J 4 bases short, with 9 bases between. In nucleotides, the CDR3 is TGTGCCAGCAGCTTAAGTTATCAGGCAGATACGCAGTATTTT. This codes for CASSLSYQADTQYF.

This rearrangement joins TRBV11-1 to TRBJ1-4; 8 bases are shared with TRBD1. CDR1 and CDR2 (germline): SGHAT, FQDESV (reference sequence). The ends lost 5 bases at V and 5 bases at J; junction bases unmatched: 4. CDR3 size: 14 residues. CDR3 protein: CASSRGQANEKLFF. CDR3 coding DNA: TGTGCCAGCAGCCGGGGACAGGCGAATGAAAAACTGTTTTTT.

In this sample, this clone turned up once. V gene TRBV6-5 combines with J gene TRBJ1-4; D remains unclear. The CDR3 has 12 residues. The ends were cut back, 6 bases at V and 8 bases at J, with 10 bases in the middle. The germline gives CDR1 MNHEY, CDR2 SVGAGI. For the CDR3, the DNA is TGTGCCAGCAGAAGCCCGGGGGAAAAACTGTTTTTT. Translated: CASRSPGEKLFF.

The chain employs TRBV6-5 and TRBJ2-7, with 7 bases matching TRBD1. The CDR3 covers 14 residues. With 5 bases clipped from V and 4 bases from J, the junction kept 8 bases outside the gene matches. The germline V gene has CDR1 MNHEY and CDR2 SVGAGI. CDR3 loop: CASSNTGDRYEQYF. CDR3 sequence (DNA): TGTGCCAGCAGTAATACAGGGGACCGGTACGAGCAGTACTTC.

The V gene is TRBV6-4, the J gene TRBJ2-7, with 8 bases lining up with TRBD2. V trimming: 0 bases; J trimming: 4 bases; junction bases outside the gene matches: 5. Germline V lookup: CDR1 MRHNA, CDR2 SNTAGT. The CDR3 runs to 15 residues. Here the CDR3 DNA reads TGTGCCAGCAGTGACTCTAGGACTAGCAGATACGAGCAGTACGTC. This gives the protein CASSDSRTSRYEQYV.

The rearrangement uses TRBV18 and TRBJ2-5; D may be TRBD2 (6 bases). Trimming shortened V by 0 bases and J by 5 bases, and 13 bases separated the two germline ends. Germline CDR1 and CDR2: KGHSH and LQKENI. The CDR3 sequence is 15 residues long. The CDR3 reads CASSPPGRAGETQYF. For the CDR3, the DNA is TGTGCCAGCTCACCACCGGGCAGGGCGGGGGAGACCCAGTACTTC.

The chain uses TRBV2 and TRBJ1-1; no definite D call. The CDR3 contains 15 residues. Trimming took 0 bases from V and 1 from J, leaving 9 bases between them. Germline CDR1 is SNHLY and CDR2 is FYNNEI. CDR3 DNA sequence: TGTGCCAGCAGTGAAGCGCTTCGGGAGAACACTGAAGCTTTCTTT. Protein: CASSEALRENTEAFF.

This clone was seen a single time. The chain couples TRBV11-3 to TRBJ2-1; TRBD1 is a possible D gene (5 bases). The CDR3 extends over 16 amino acids. Trimming shortened V by 5 bases and J by 4 bases, and 18 bases separated the two germline ends. CDR1 is SGHNT and CDR2 is YENEEA in the germline V gene. In DNA form, the CDR3 reads TGTGCCAGCAGCCCCGGCCCCCAGGGAATTTACAATGAGCAGTTCTTC. Protein product: CASSPGPQGIYNEQFF.

The chain carries TRBV9 and TRBJ2-4, with 8 bases matching TRBD1. Germline values: CDR1 SGDLS, CDR2 YYNGEE. This CDR3 is 14 amino acids long. Trimming took 2 bases from V and 3 from J; bases not matched to a gene: 1. CDR3 sequence reads: CASSVGTGKNIQYF. The CDR3, as DNA: TGTGCCAGCAGCGTCGGGACAGGCAAAAACATTCAGTACTTC.

The chain links TRBV5-1 to TRBJ2-6; no clear D. V was pared by 0 bases and J by 0 bases, with 10 bases between. CDR3 size: 17 residues. From germline, CDR1 is SGHRS and CDR2 YFSETQ. The CDR3: CASSLGGVSSGANVLTF. The DNA for the CDR3 is TGCGCCAGCAGCTTGGGAGGTGTAAGCTCTGGGGCCAACGTCCTGACTTTC.

The chain links TRBV5-1 to TRBJ2-2; 8 bases match TRBD1. The junction had 13 bases not matched to a gene; V was cut back by 4 bases and J by 8 bases. The CDR3 has 16 residues. Per the germline V gene, CDR1 is SGHRS and CDR2 is YFSETQ. The CDR3 loop is CASSLGGTGHSGELFF. CDR3 bases: TGCGCCAGCAGCCTCGGCGGGACAGGACATTCTGGGGAGCTGTTTTTT.

The chain couples TRBV3-1 (or the pseudogene TRBV3-2) to TRBJ1-4, with 9 positions matching TRBD1. Germline trimming cut 2 bases from V and 7 bases from J; bases unmatched to any gene: 8. CDR3 length equals 16 residues. In germline, CDR1 is LGHDT, CDR2 YNNKEL (reference sequence). The CDR3 loop is CASSQRGTGKGEKLFF. The CDR3 nucleotides read TGTGCCAGCAGCCAAAGGGGGACAGGGAAGGGTGAAAAACTGTTTTTT.

J is TRBJ2-1 and V is TRBV6-5; 7 positions agree with TRBD2. The V gene end was trimmed by 2 bases and the J gene end by 6 bases; junction bases not matched to a gene: 7. This CDR3 contains 15 residues. Germline V gene lookup returns CDR1 MNHEY and CDR2 SVGAGI. Written as DNA, the CDR3 is TGTGCCAGCAGTTACGGGGGAGCGGGGATCAATGAGCAGTTCTTC. It is translated as CASSYGGAGINEQFF.

This clone was detected once. This sequence joins TRBV5-1 and TRBJ1-5; 7 nucleotides align to TRBD1. V shed 4 bases, J shed 2 bases, and the junction held 9 bases outside the gene matches. The CDR3 extends over 16 amino acids. CDR1 and CDR2 from the germline V gene are SGHRS and YFSETQ. The chain's CDR3 is CASSPGPGQRNQPQHF. CDR3 nucleotide sequence: TGCGCCAGCAGCCCCGGGCCGGGACAGCGCAATCAGCCCCAGCATTTT.

In its sample, this clone was seen a few times. This sequence joins TRBV5-6 and TRBJ2-1, with a possible D match to TRBD2 (6 bases). Trimming took 4 bases from V and 6 from J, leaving 20 bases between them. The CDR3 contains 16 residues. CDR1 and CDR2 from the germline V gene are SGHDT and YYEEEE. CDR3: CASSQWGLPYSNEQFF. The CDR3 DNA is TGTGCCAGCAGCCAGTGGGGACTCCCCTATTCCAATGAGCAGTTCTTC.

The CDR3 DNA follows: TGTGCCAGCAGCCTTTCTGACAGGACGCTTAGGTACTTC. It encodes CASSLSDRTLRYF. V is TRBV2 and J is TRBJ2-4, with D maybe TRBD1 (6 bases). Trimming removed 6 bases from V and 15 bases from J, with 21 bases in between. Germline CDR1 reads SNHLY; CDR2 reads FYNNEI. This CDR3 region has 13 residues.

This clone was picked up many times. The chain couples TRBV4-2 to TRBJ1-4; unclear D gene. The V end was cut by 0 bases, the J end by 5 bases, with 13 bases between. Germline V CDR1 and CDR2: LGHNA, YNFKEQ. The CDR3 runs 16 residues. The CDR3 reads CASSQDLGSGNEKLFF. CDR3 sequence (DNA): TGTGCCAGCAGCCAAGATCTGGGCAGTGGGAATGAAAAACTGTTTTTT.

The genes are TRBV6-1 and TRBJ2-1, with 7 nucleotides matching TRBD1. Looked up from germline, CDR1 is MNHNS and CDR2 is SASEGT. V dropped 3 bases and J dropped 5; count of bases not matched to a gene: 7. The CDR3 covers 15 residues. The CDR3 DNA sequence: TGTGCCAGCAGTGACCGGGACAGCCTGAACAATGAGCAGTTCTTC. Protein sequence: CASSDRDSLNNEQFF.

The chain carries TRBV19 and TRBJ1-1; TRBD1 is a possible D gene (6 bases). Trimming pared 11 bases from V and 4 bases from J, leaving 8 bases between. The CDR3 is 10 amino acids. Germline V gene data show CDR1 as LNHDA and CDR2 as SQIVND (reference sequence). As DNA, the CDR3 is TGTGCCTTAGGGGGCACTGAAGCTTTCTTT. Encoded protein: CALGGTEAFF.

This clone was counted a single time. The chain employs TRBV28 and TRBJ2-3, with a tentative D call TRBD1 (5 bases). V shed 6 bases and J shed 1 base, with 17 bases lying between them. This CDR3 is 16 amino acids long. Germline V gene data show CDR1 as MDHEN and CDR2 as SYDVKM. The CDR3 DNA sequence: TGTGCCAGCAGCTCCTCCCGCAGGGCTCGCACAGATACGCAGTATTTT. Amino acids: CASSSSRRARTDTQYF.

The genes are TRBV9 and TRBJ2-3, with 9 bases matching TRBD1. This CDR3 is built from 14 residues. Germline V gene sequence: CDR1 SGDLS, CDR2 YYNGEE. The ends lost 4 bases at V and 3 bases at J; junction bases unmatched: 3. The CDR3 reads CASSLDRGTDTQYF. In DNA form, the CDR3 reads TGTGCCAGCAGCTTAGACAGGGGGACAGATACGCAGTATTTT.

The chain uses TRBV28 and TRBJ2-7; D possibly corresponds to TRBD2 (6 bases). This CDR3 has 11 amino acids. In germline, CDR1 is MDHEN, CDR2 SYDVKM. V was clipped by 10 bases and J by 12 bases, with 19 bases between them. The CDR3 coding sequence is TGTGCCACCCGCCTGGCTAGCGAGGTGTACTTC. Translating gives CATRLASEVYF.

CDR3 nucleotides: TGCGCCAGCAGCCAAGATCCCAGCTCCTATAATTCACCCCTCCACTTT. It translates to CASSQDPSSYNSPLHF. V is TRBV4-1 and J is TRBJ1-6; no reliable D call. CDR1 MGHRA and CDR2 YSYEKL come from the germline V gene. The V end lost 0 bases, the J end lost 0 bases, and 6 bases lay between the germline ends. The CDR3 sequence is 16 residues long.